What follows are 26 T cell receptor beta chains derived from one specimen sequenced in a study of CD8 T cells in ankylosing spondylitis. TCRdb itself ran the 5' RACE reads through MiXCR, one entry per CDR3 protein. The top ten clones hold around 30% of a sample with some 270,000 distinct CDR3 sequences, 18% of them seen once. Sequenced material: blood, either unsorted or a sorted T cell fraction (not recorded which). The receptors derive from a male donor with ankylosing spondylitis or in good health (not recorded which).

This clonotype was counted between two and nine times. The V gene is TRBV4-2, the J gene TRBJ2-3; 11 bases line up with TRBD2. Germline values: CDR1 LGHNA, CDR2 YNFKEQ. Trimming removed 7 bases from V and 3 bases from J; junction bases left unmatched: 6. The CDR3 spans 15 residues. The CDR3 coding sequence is TGTGCCAGCAATCCCGGGACTAGCGGTACAGATACGCAGTATTTT. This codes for CASNPGTSGTDTQYF.

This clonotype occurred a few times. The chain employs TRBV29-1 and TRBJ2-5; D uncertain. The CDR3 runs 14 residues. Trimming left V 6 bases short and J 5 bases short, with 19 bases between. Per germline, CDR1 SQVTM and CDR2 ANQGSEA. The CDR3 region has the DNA TGCAGCGTGAATGGTCGGGCGTATGGCGAGACCCAGTACTTC. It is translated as CSVNGRAYGETQYF.

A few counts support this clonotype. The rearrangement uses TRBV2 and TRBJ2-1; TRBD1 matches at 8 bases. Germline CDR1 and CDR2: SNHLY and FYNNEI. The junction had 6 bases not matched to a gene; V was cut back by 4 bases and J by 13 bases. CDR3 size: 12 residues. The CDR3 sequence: CASSGPGQAQFF. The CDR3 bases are TGTGCCAGCAGTGGTCCGGGACAGGCCCAGTTCTTC.

The DNA of the CDR3 is TGTGCCAGTAGTATGGGAGTCTCTGGGGCCAACGTCCTGACTTTC. Its protein product is CASSMGVSGANVLTF. The chain carries TRBV19 and TRBJ2-6, with a weak D call TRBD2 (5 bases). V shed 3 bases and J shed 0 bases, with 6 bases lying between them. The germline gives CDR1 LNHDA, CDR2 SQIVND (reference sequence). The CDR3 runs 15 residues. Looking up the rest from reference TRBV19 and TRBJ2-6 gives the full variable domain: DGGITQSPKYLFRKEGQNVTLSCEQNLNHDAMYWYRQDPGQGLRLIYYSQIVNDFQKGDIAEGYSVSREKKESFPLTVTSAQKNPTAFYLCASSMGVSGANVLTFGAGSRLTVL.

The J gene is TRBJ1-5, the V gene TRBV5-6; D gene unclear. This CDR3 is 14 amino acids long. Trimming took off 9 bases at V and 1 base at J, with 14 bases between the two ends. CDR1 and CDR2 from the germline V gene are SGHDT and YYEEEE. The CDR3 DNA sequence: TGTGCCACCAAAAGGGCGCAGAGCAATCAGCCCCAGCATTTT. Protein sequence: CATKRAQSNQPQHF.

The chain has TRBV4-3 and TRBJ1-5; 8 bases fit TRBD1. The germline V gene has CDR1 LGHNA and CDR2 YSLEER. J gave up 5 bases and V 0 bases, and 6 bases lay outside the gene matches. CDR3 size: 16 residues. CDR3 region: CASSQDPGGKDQPQHF. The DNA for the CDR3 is TGCGCCAGCAGCCAAGATCCAGGGGGCAAGGATCAGCCCCAGCATTTT.

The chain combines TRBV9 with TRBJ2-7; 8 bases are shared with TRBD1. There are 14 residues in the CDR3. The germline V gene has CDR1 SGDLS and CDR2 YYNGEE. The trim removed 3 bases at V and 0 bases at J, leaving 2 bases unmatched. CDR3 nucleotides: TGTGCCAGCAGCGCAGGGGGCCGCTCCTACGAGCAGTACTTC. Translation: CASSAGGRSYEQYF.

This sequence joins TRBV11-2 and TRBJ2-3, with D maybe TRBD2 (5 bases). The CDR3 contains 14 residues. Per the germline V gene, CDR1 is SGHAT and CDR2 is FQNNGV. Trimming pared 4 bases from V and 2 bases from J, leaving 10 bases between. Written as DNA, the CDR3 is TGTGCCAGCAGCTCGGACTCTCCCACAGATACGCAGTATTTT. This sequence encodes CASSSDSPTDTQYF.

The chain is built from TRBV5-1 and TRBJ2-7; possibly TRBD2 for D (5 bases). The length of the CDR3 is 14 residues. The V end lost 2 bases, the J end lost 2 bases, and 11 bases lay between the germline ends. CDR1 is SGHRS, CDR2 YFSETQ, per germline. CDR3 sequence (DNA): TGCGCCAGCAGCTTATTTTCGGGGACCTACGAGCAGTACTTC. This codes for CASSLFSGTYEQYF. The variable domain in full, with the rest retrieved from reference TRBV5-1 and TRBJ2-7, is KAGVTQTPRYLIKTRGQQVTLSCSPISGHRSVSWYQQTPGQGLQFLFEYFSETQRNKGNFPGRFSGRQFSNSRSEMNVSTLELGDSALYLCASSLFSGTYEQYFGPGTRLTVT.

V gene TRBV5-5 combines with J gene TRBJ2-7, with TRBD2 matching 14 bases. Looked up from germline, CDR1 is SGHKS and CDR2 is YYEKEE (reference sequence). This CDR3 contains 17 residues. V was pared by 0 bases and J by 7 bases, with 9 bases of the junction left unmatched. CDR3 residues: CASSLDGTSGSSDEQYF. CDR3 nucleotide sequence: TGTGCCAGCAGCTTGGATGGGACTAGCGGGAGCTCTGATGAGCAGTACTTC.

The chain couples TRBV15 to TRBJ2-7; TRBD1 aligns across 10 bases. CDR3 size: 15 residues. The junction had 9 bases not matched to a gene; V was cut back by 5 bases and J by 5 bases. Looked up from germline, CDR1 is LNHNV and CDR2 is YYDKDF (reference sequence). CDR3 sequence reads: CATSVRGQGYDEQYF. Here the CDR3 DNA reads TGTGCCACCAGCGTCAGGGGACAGGGGTATGACGAGCAGTACTTC.

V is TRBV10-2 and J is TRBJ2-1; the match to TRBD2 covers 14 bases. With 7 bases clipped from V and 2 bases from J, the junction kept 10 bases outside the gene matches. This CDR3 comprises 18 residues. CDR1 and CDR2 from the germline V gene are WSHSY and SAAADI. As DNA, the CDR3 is TGCGCCAGCACCCCGAGACTAGCGGGAGGGCCAACCTACAATGAGCAGTTCTTC. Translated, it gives CASTPRLAGGPTYNEQFF.

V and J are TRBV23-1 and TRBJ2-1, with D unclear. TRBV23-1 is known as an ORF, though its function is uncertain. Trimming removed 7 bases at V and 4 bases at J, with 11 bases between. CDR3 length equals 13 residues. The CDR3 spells CASNLRRYNEQFF. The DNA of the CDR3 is TGCGCCAGCAATCTCAGGAGATACAATGAGCAGTTCTTC.

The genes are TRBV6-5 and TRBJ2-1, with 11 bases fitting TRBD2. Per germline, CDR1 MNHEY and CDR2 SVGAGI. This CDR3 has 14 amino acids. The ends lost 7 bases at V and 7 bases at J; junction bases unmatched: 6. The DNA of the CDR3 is TGTGCCAGCATGTTAGCGGGAGGGCTTAATGAGCAGTTCTTC. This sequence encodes CASMLAGGLNEQFF.

CDR3 coding DNA: TGCGCCAGCAGCCAAGATTCAGTGACAGATACGCAGTATTTT. Translating it yields CASSQDSVTDTQYF. The gene calls are TRBV4-3 and TRBJ2-3, with no clear D. V lost 0 bases to trimming and J lost 3 bases, with 7 bases between them. The CDR3 consists of 14 residues. Germline CDR1 LGHNA, CDR2 YSLEER.

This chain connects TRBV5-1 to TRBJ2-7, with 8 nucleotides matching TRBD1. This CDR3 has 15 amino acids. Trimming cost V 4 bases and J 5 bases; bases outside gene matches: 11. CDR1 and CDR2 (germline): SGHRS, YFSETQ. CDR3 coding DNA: TGCGCCAGCAGCGGGGGACAGGTTAGTTTCCACGAGCAGTACTTC. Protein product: CASSGGQVSFHEQYF.

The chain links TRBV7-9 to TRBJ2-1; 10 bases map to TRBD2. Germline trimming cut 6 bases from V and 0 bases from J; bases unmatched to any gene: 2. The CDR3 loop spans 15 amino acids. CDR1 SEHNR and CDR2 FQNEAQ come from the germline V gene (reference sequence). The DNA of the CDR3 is TGTGCCAGCAGTAGCGGGAGGAGCTCCTACAATGAGCAGTTCTTC. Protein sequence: CASSSGRSSYNEQFF.

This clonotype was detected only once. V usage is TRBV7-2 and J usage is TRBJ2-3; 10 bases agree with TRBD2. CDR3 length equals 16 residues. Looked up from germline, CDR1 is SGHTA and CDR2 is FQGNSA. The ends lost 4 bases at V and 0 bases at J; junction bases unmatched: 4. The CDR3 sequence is CASSSGLAQSTDTQYF. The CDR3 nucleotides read TGTGCCAGCAGCTCGGGACTAGCGCAGAGCACAGATACGCAGTATTTT.

The CDR3 DNA is TGCGCCAGCAGCCAACCTGGACTGGGCACTGAAGCTTTCTTT. Its translation is CASSQPGLGTEAFF. V gene TRBV4-1 combines with J gene TRBJ1-1; D is undetermined. V was trimmed by 2 bases and J by 4 bases, leaving 11 bases between them. CDR3 size: 14 residues. CDR1 and CDR2 from the germline V gene are MGHRA and YSYEKL.

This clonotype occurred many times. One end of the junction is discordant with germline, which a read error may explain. For the CDR3, the DNA is TGTGCTAGCAGCCTTAGCGGGAGCCCCTACAATGAGCAGTTCTTC. Amino acid sequence: CASSLSGSPYNEQFF. V usage is TRBV7-7 and J usage is TRBJ2-1; 9 positions match TRBD2. Germline lookup yields CDR1 SSHAT and CDR2 FNYEAQ (reference sequence). The CDR3 is made up of 15 amino acids.

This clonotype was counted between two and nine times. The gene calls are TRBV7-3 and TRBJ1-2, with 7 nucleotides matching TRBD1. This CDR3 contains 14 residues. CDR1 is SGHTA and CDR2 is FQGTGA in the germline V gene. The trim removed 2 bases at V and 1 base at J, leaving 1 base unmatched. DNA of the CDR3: TGTGCCAGCAGCTTAGGGGACAGTAACTATGGCTACACCTTC. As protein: CASSLGDSNYGYTF.

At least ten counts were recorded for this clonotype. The CDR3 DNA follows: TGTGCCAGCAGCCAAGATGTGAGGGGTCTCAATGAGCAGTTCTTC. Translation gives CASSQDVRGLNEQFF. The chain carries TRBV3-1 and TRBJ2-1, with D perhaps being TRBD1 or TRBD2 (5 bases each). The CDR3 totals 15 residues. Trimming took 0 bases from V and 6 from J, leaving 12 bases between them. Per the germline V gene, CDR1 is LGHDT and CDR2 is YNNKEL (reference sequence).

CDR3 sequence reads: CASSLSGRDGGEQYF. CDR3 DNA sequence: TGTGCCAGCAGTTTATCGGGGCGGGACGGTGGCGAGCAGTACTTC. This chain uses TRBV12-3 or TRBV12-4 with TRBJ2-7, with D tentatively TRBD2 (6 bases). The V and J ends lost 2 bases and 6 bases respectively, with 17 bases between them. The CDR3 loop spans 15 amino acids.

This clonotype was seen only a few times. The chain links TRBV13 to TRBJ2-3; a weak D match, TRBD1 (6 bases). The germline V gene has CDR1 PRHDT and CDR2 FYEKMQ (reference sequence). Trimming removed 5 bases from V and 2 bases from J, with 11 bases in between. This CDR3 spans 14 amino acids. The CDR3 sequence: CASSPDRNTDTQYF. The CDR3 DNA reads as TGTGCCAGCAGCCCGGACAGAAACACAGATACGCAGTATTTT. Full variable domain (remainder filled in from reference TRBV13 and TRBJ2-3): AAGVIQSPRHLIKEKRETATLKCYPIPRHDTVYWYQQGPGQDPQFLISFYEKMQSDKGSIPDRFSAQQFSDYHSELNMSSLELGDSALYFCASSPDRNTDTQYFGPGTRLTVL.

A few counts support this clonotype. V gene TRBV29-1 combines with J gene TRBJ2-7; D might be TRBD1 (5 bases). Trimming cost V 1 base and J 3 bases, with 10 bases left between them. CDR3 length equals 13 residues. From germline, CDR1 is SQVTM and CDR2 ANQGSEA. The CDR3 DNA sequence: TGCAGCGTTGAAGTAGGGGATCGCTACGAGCAGTACTTC. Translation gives CSVEVGDRYEQYF.

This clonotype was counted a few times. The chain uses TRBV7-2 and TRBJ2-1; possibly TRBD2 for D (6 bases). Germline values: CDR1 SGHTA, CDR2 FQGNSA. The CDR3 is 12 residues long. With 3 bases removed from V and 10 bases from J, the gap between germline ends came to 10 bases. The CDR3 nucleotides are TGTGCCAGCAGCTTGGGACTTCGGGAGCAGTTCTTC. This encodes CASSLGLREQFF. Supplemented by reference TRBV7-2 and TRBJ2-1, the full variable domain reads GAGVSQSPSNKVTEKGKDVELRCDPISGHTALYWYRQSLGQGLEFLIYFQGNSAPDKSGLPSDRFSAERTGGSVSTLTIQRTQQEDSAVYLCASSLGLREQFFGPGTRLTVL.